Below, 27 T cell receptor beta chains from the same sample are listed, as sequenced in a study of beta chain features in type 1 diabetes. Expressed TCRB transcripts were sequenced because the entire RNA isolate underwent reverse transcription. TCRdb's table, derived via immunoSEQ multiplex PCR, lists solely in-frame clones and lacks some. The repertoire holds 350,000 to 450,000 clones, about 15% seen once, with about 0.018% in the top ten. The sequencing sample was made of naive CD4+ T cells from blood. Receptors originate from a woman aged 18-29 years in good health.

This clone was counted between two and nine times. The chain combines TRBV30 with TRBJ1-1; possibly TRBD1 for D (5 bases). Per the germline V gene, CDR1 is GTSNPN and CDR2 is SVGIG (reference sequence). V was shortened by 4 bases and J by 10 bases, with 10 bases between the two germline ends. The CDR3 is 10 amino acids. The CDR3 region is CAWITGGAFF. The CDR3 nucleotides read TGTGCCTGGATTACGGGGGGAGCTTTCTTT.

This clone was observed a few times. This chain joins TRBV5-6 and TRBJ2-5; D may be TRBD2 (6 bases). The germline V and J ends were trimmed by 0 bases and 1 base, with 19 bases remaining between them. Germline V gene lookup returns CDR1 SGHDT and CDR2 YYEEEE. The CDR3 has 18 residues. In nucleotides, the CDR3 is TGTGCCAGCAGCTTGGGAGGGAGGCAGGCTAATCTCCAAGAGACCCAGTACTTC. This sequence encodes CASSLGGRQANLQETQYF.

The chain recombines TRBV9 with TRBJ2-1, with D maybe TRBD1 (6 bases). The CDR3 totals 16 residues. V was trimmed by 4 bases and J by 2 bases, leaving 16 bases between them. Germline V CDR1 and CDR2: SGDLS, YYNGEE. The CDR3 is CASSPTGSQTYNEQFF. CDR3 sequence (DNA): TGTGCCAGCAGCCCCACAGGGAGCCAGACCTACAATGAGCAGTTCTTC.

The table lists this clone with a few counts. The rearrangement links TRBV28 to TRBJ2-7; 7 bases agree with TRBD2. The CDR3 has 15 residues. The germline gives CDR1 MDHEN, CDR2 SYDVKM. V was clipped by 10 bases and J by 2 bases; unmatched bases: 14. CDR3 coding DNA: TGTGCCACCAACACCAGGCGGGAGAGTGCCTACGAGCAGTACTTC. It specifies CATNTRRESAYEQYF.

The chain employs TRBV5-1 and TRBJ2-2; 9 positions agree with TRBD2. Per the germline V gene, CDR1 is SGHRS and CDR2 is YFSETQ. Trimming at V came to 4 bases and at J to 1 base, leaving 5 bases not matched to a gene. The CDR3 has 16 residues. CDR3 DNA sequence: TGCGCCAGCAGCAATCCAGCGGGGGGGAACACCGGGGAGCTGTTTTTT. The encoded protein is CASSNPAGGNTGELFF.

This clone came up a few times. The chain carries TRBV7-3 and TRBJ2-1; perhaps TRBD2 as D (5 bases). The V gene lost 8 bases and the J gene lost 4 bases, with 18 bases spanning the gap. The CDR3 length is 15 residues. The germline CDR1 and CDR2 sequences are SGHTA and FQGTGA. The DNA for the CDR3 is TGTGCCAGCTCCTCCGTGGGAGATTCTTACAATGAGCAGTTCTTC. Translating gives CASSSVGDSYNEQFF.

This clone turned up a few times. This sequence joins TRBV9 and TRBJ2-1, with 8 bases identical to TRBD2. This CDR3 is 16 amino acids long. Germline V gene data show CDR1 as SGDLS and CDR2 as YYNGEE. The trim removed 4 bases at V and 6 bases at J, leaving 12 bases unmatched. In DNA, the CDR3 is TGTGCCAGCAGCATGCCGGGACTAGTTTCATCCAATGAGCAGTTCTTC. As protein: CASSMPGLVSSNEQFF. The variable domain in full, completed from reference TRBV9 and TRBJ2-1, reads DSGVTQTPKHLITATGQRVTLRCSPRSGDLSVYWYQQSLDQGLQFLIQYYNGEERAKGNILERFSAQQFPDLHSELNLSSLELGDSALYFCASSMPGLVSSNEQFFGPGTRLTVL.

This chain uses TRBV20-1 with TRBJ1-1; D not certain. Trimming removed 5 bases from V and 8 bases from J, with 12 bases in between. CDR1 and CDR2 from the germline V gene are DFQATT and SNEGSKA (reference sequence). The CDR3 sequence is 11 residues long. The DNA of the CDR3 is TGCAGTGCTGGTGCCCCCCTAGAAGCTTTCTTT. It encodes CSAGAPLEAFF.

In its sample, this clone was seen a few times. This chain uses TRBV6-1 with TRBJ2-1; TRBD2 matches at 14 bases. Germline loops: CDR1 MNHNS, CDR2 SASEGT. The CDR3 spans 15 residues. Trimming removed 8 bases from V and 7 bases from J; junction bases left unmatched: 7. CDR3 nucleotides: TGTGCCAGCGGGACTAGCGGGAGTAGGAAAAATGAGCAGTTCTTC. Protein sequence: CASGTSGSRKNEQFF.

This clone has a handful of counts. The V call is TRBV30, the J call TRBJ2-5; D gene unclear. Per the germline V gene, CDR1 is GTSNPN and CDR2 is SVGIG (reference sequence). CDR3 length: 14 residues. V was shortened by 0 bases and J by 5 bases, with 13 bases between the two germline ends. The CDR3 bases are TGTGCCTGGAGTGTCCACGATCCACGGGAGACCCAGTACTTC. This codes for CAWSVHDPRETQYF.

CDR3 nucleotides: TGCGCCAGCAGCCCGGGGACGGGCGGGACTATCTCGGAGACCCAGTACTTC. It specifies CASSPGTGGTISETQYF. The chain employs TRBV5-1 and TRBJ2-5, with 7 bases aligning to TRBD2. V lost 4 bases to trimming and J lost 5 bases; unmatched junction nucleotides: 17. Germline CDR1 is SGHRS and CDR2 is YFSETQ. CDR3 length: 17 amino acids.

This clone showed up just a few times. The chain is built from TRBV28 and TRBJ2-7; TRBD1 aligns across 9 bases. CDR1 MDHEN and CDR2 SYDVKM come from the germline V gene. This CDR3 is built from 12 residues. The V gene end was trimmed by 5 bases and the J gene end by 5 bases; junction bases not matched to a gene: 1. The CDR3 coding sequence is TGTGCCAGCAGTACAGGGGGCCACGAGCAGTACTTC. Translated: CASSTGGHEQYF. Filled out from reference TRBV28 and TRBJ2-7, the complete variable domain reads DVKVTQSSRYLVKRTGEKVFLECVQDMDHENMFWYRQDPGLGLRLIYFSYDVKMKEKGDIPEGYSVSREKKERFSLILESASTNQTSMYLCASSTGGHEQYFGPGTRLTVT.

The rearrangement joins TRBV28 to TRBJ2-5; 7 nucleotides align to TRBD1. Germline assignment: CDR1 MDHEN and CDR2 SYDVKM. Unmatched junction bases numbered 10, after V lost 7 bases and J lost 5 bases. The CDR3 loop spans 14 amino acids. CDR3 in amino acids: CASTHRGFGETQYF. CDR3 sequence (DNA): TGTGCCAGCACACACAGGGGATTTGGGGAGACCCAGTACTTC.

The V and J genes are TRBV4-3 and TRBJ1-2; perhaps TRBD1 as D (6 bases). This CDR3 comprises 16 residues. Trimming cost V 0 bases and J 0 bases, with 11 bases left between them. Germline values: CDR1 LGHNA, CDR2 YSLEER. The CDR3 spells CASSQEDRRTNYGYTF. CDR3 in DNA: TGCGCCAGCAGCCAAGAAGACAGGCGAACTAACTATGGCTACACCTTC.

This clone was counted a few times. V is TRBV6-5 and J is TRBJ1-2, with D hard to call. V lost 0 bases, J lost 4 bases, and 9 bases lay in between. Germline loops: CDR1 MNHEY, CDR2 SVGAGI. CDR3 size: 14 residues. The CDR3 coding sequence is TGTGCCAGCAGTTACTCGATGAGTTCCTATGGCTACACCTTC. Translation: CASSYSMSSYGYTF.

This clone was observed a few times. The chain couples TRBV7-9 to TRBJ2-1, with 12 bases that match TRBD2. This CDR3 region has 16 residues. Trimming removed 3 bases from V and 9 bases from J; junction bases left unmatched: 9. CDR1 is SEHNR and CDR2 is FQNEAQ in the germline V gene (reference sequence). For the CDR3, the DNA is TGTGCCAGCAGCTTGACTAGCGGGAGAGGTGGTTTTGAGCAGTTCTTC. As protein: CASSLTSGRGGFEQFF.

This clone was recorded a few times. The genes are TRBV19 and TRBJ2-1; D possibly corresponds to TRBD2 (5 bases). Trimming took 4 bases from V and 8 from J, leaving 12 bases between them. CDR1 LNHDA and CDR2 SQIVND come from the germline V gene (reference sequence). CDR3 length: 13 amino acids. The CDR3, as DNA: TGTGCCAGTAGTACGACTACCGGGGATGAGCAGTTCTTC. This gives the protein CASSTTTGDEQFF.

V usage is TRBV5-5 and J usage is TRBJ2-1; 8 bases are shared with TRBD1. The CDR3 runs 20 residues. Trimming removed 2 bases from V and 3 bases from J; junction bases left unmatched: 19. The germline CDR1 and CDR2 sequences are SGHKS and YYEKEE (reference sequence). The CDR3 here is CASSLTETGAPSGDYNEQFF. Here the CDR3 DNA reads TGTGCCAGCAGCTTAACGGAGACAGGGGCCCCCTCGGGGGACTACAATGAGCAGTTCTTC.

This clone was counted only a few times. J is TRBJ2-7 and V is TRBV20-1; a weak D match, TRBD1 (6 bases). This CDR3 is built from 11 residues. Looked up from germline, CDR1 is DFQATT and CDR2 is SNEGSKA (reference sequence). V lost 8 bases and J 6 bases, leaving 14 bases between the germline ends. The CDR3 DNA sequence: TGCAGTTTTGAACAGGGCATCGAGCAGTACTTC. Amino acids: CSFEQGIEQYF.

This chain joins TRBV18 and TRBJ1-1; a possible D gene is TRBD1 (5 bases). Trimming removed 4 bases from V and 1 base from J, with 7 bases in between. Per germline, CDR1 KGHSH and CDR2 LQKENI. This CDR3 has 13 residues. This CDR3 is CASSHDRNTEAFF. The CDR3 DNA follows: TGTGCCAGCTCACATGACAGGAACACTGAAGCTTTCTTT.

Comments on this clone: The same CDR3 is also encoded by other DNA sequences in this sample. This CDR3 is CASSSRQGNQPQHF. As DNA, the CDR3 is TGTGCCAGCAGCTCCCGACAGGGCAATCAGCCCCAGCATTTT. The chain uses TRBV7-2 and TRBJ1-5; D may be TRBD1 (6 bases). The ends were cut back, 4 bases at V and 2 bases at J, with 9 bases in the middle. Germline CDR1 reads SGHTA; CDR2 reads FQGNSA. The CDR3 contains 14 residues.

This clone was detected once. The genes are TRBV6-5 and TRBJ2-3, with 9 nucleotides matching TRBD1. The CDR3 runs to 14 residues. V shed 7 bases, J shed 8 bases, and the junction held 10 bases outside the gene matches. Germline lookup yields CDR1 MNHEY and CDR2 SVGAGI. In DNA form, the CDR3 reads TGTGCCAGCACCTTGGGACAGGGTTGGGGTACGCAGTATTTT. Translating gives CASTLGQGWGTQYF.

The chain recombines TRBV4-2 with TRBJ2-3, with D maybe TRBD2 (5 bases). Per the germline V gene, CDR1 is LGHNA and CDR2 is YNFKEQ. The CDR3 consists of 16 residues. Trimming pared 1 base from V and 1 base from J, leaving 12 bases between. Written as DNA, the CDR3 is TGTGCCAGCAGCCAAGTTGGAGCGGTGGGCACAGATACGCAGTATTTT. Protein sequence: CASSQVGAVGTDTQYF.

The chain uses TRBV28 and TRBJ2-5; TRBD2 matches at 7 bases. The CDR3 has 13 amino acids. V shed 6 bases, J shed 5 bases, and the junction held 6 bases outside the gene matches. The germline V gene encodes CDR1 MDHEN and CDR2 SYDVKM. Here the CDR3 reads CASRAGEGETQYF. In DNA, the CDR3 is TGTGCCAGCAGAGCCGGGGAGGGGGAGACCCAGTACTTC.

The chain combines TRBV2 with TRBJ2-5, with unresolved D. CDR3 length: 14 amino acids. Germline-derived CDR1 and CDR2 are SNHLY and FYNNEI. V was cut by 7 bases and J by 1 base, with 13 bases left in between. The CDR3 region is CASKPSSSQETQYF. The CDR3 DNA sequence: TGTGCCAGCAAACCCAGTTCCTCCCAAGAGACCCAGTACTTC.

This clone turned up a few times. V gene TRBV30 combines with J gene TRBJ2-3; a possible D gene is TRBD2 (5 bases). Germline V gene data show CDR1 as GTSNPN and CDR2 as SVGIG (reference sequence). V gave up 4 bases and J gave up 0 bases, with 11 bases separating them. CDR3 length: 14 amino acids. This CDR3 reads CAWTSSSSTDTQYF. CDR3 coding DNA: TGTGCCTGGACTAGCAGTTCTAGCACAGATACGCAGTATTTT.

This clone was seen a handful of times. The chain employs TRBV19 and TRBJ2-4; TRBD1 aligns across 7 bases. The CDR3 has 15 amino acids. Germline V gene lookup returns CDR1 LNHDA and CDR2 SQIVND (reference sequence). V shed 7 bases and J 0 bases; nucleotides not matched to a gene: 6. The CDR3 DNA reads as TGTGCCAGTAATACAGGGGTTCTAGCCAAAAACATTCAGTACTTC. The encoded protein is CASNTGVLAKNIQYF.